Presented here are 32 T cell receptor beta chains from one specimen sequenced in a study of identical twins. One entry per CDR3 protein results from TCRdb running MiXCR on the 5' RACE reads. The sample contains some 1,600,000 distinct CDR3 sequences, roughly a third of which appear only once. Material: cord blood. The receptors come from a newborn girl in good health.

Comment on this clonotype: One junction end does not reproduce the germline sequence, and a read error may be involved. The rearrangement uses TRBV4-1 and TRBJ2-7; 9 bases line up with TRBD2. CDR1 and CDR2 (germline): MGHRA, YSYEKL. This CDR3 region has 14 residues. The CDR3 nucleotides read TGCGCCAGCAGCCAACGACTAGCGGATTACGAGCGGTACTTC. Translated, it gives CASSQRLADYERYF.

The V gene is TRBV5-6, the J gene TRBJ1-5; 9 bases map to TRBD1. This CDR3 has 17 residues. From germline, CDR1 is SGHDT and CDR2 YYEEEE. Trimming at V came to 3 bases and at J to 6 bases, leaving 13 bases not matched to a gene. Written as DNA, the CDR3 is TGTGCCAGCAGCTGGGGACAGGGTCAGGCAATAGGTCAGCCCCAGCATTTT. Its translation: CASSWGQGQAIGQPQHF.

This clonotype occurred a few times. CDR3 residues: CASSQVLGENQPQHF. CDR3 nucleotides: TGTGCCAGCAGCCAGGTACTCGGGGAAAATCAGCCCCAGCATTTT. V gene TRBV4-2 combines with J gene TRBJ1-5; D is uncertain. V was cut by 3 bases and J by 4 bases, with 13 bases left in between. Germline V gene data show CDR1 as LGHNA and CDR2 as YNFKEQ. The CDR3 spans 15 residues.

There are a few counts of this clonotype. The J gene is TRBJ2-2, the V gene TRBV6-5; D is undetermined. Germline V gene sequence: CDR1 MNHEY, CDR2 SVGAGI. V shed 0 bases and J shed 0 bases, with 8 bases lying between them. There are 16 residues in the CDR3. The CDR3 spells CASSYSRRTNTGELFF. The DNA for the CDR3 is TGTGCCAGCAGTTACTCTCGACGAACGAACACCGGGGAGCTGTTTTTT.

This clonotype was seen repeatedly, ten times or more. CDR3 sequence reads: CASRTGTNEKLFF. In DNA form, the CDR3 reads TGTGCCAGCAGGACAGGGACTAATGAAAAACTGTTTTTT. V usage is TRBV12-3 or TRBV12-4 and J usage is TRBJ1-4; 7 bases agree with TRBD1. This CDR3 spans 13 amino acids. V shed 6 bases and J 2 bases; nucleotides not matched to a gene: 0.

The V gene is TRBV20-1, the J gene TRBJ2-7; TRBD2 aligns across 7 bases. CDR1 is DFQATT and CDR2 is SNEGSKA in the germline V gene (reference sequence). The CDR3 runs 14 residues. The trim removed 7 bases at V and 3 bases at J, leaving 12 bases unmatched. The CDR3 is CSVPYGTIDYEQYF. The CDR3 region has the DNA TGCAGTGTCCCATACGGGACTATAGACTACGAGCAGTACTTC.

This clonotype was seen more than once but under ten times. V usage is TRBV6-2 or TRBV6-3 and J usage is TRBJ2-7, with unresolved D. V was trimmed by 4 bases and J by 0 bases, leaving 13 bases between them. The germline V gene encodes CDR1 MNHEY and CDR2 SVGEGT. The CDR3 runs to 15 residues. This chain's CDR3 is CASSFGRRSSYEQYF. In DNA form, the CDR3 reads TGTGCCAGCAGTTTCGGGCGCAGGAGCTCCTACGAGCAGTACTTC.

V gene TRBV9 combines with J gene TRBJ2-3; D assignment may be TRBD1 or TRBD2 (6 bases each). Germline-derived CDR1 and CDR2 are SGDLS and YYNGEE. The CDR3 length is 16 residues. The V and J ends lost 0 bases and 2 bases respectively, with 13 bases between them. The CDR3 sequence is CASSVARGLYTDTQYF. The CDR3 coding sequence is TGTGCCAGCAGCGTAGCACGGGGGCTGTACACAGATACGCAGTATTTT. Full variable domain (outside the CDR3, taken from reference TRBV9 and TRBJ2-3): DSGVTQTPKHLITATGQRVTLRCSPRSGDLSVYWYQQSLDQGLQFLIQYYNGEERAKGNILERFSAQQFPDLHSELNLSSLELGDSALYFCASSVARGLYTDTQYFGPGTRLTVL.

In its sample, this clonotype was seen many times. This sequence joins TRBV29-1 and TRBJ1-2, with D perhaps TRBD1 (5 bases). Trimming pared 4 bases from V and 1 base from J, leaving 7 bases between. The CDR3 is 12 amino acids. Germline V gene sequence: CDR1 SQVTM, CDR2 ANQGSEA. The DNA for the CDR3 is TGCAGCGTTGGAGGGGTTAACTATGGCTACACCTTC. Translation: CSVGGVNYGYTF. Combining the CDR3 with reference TRBV29-1 and TRBJ1-2 gives the whole variable domain SAVISQKPSRDICQRGTSLTIQCQVDSQVTMMFWYRQQPGQSLTLIATANQGSEATYESGFVIDKFPISRPNLTFSTLTVSNMSPEDSSIYLCSVGGVNYGYTFGSGTRLTVV.

The V gene is TRBV5-6, the J gene TRBJ2-1, with D tentatively TRBD1 or TRBD2 (5 bases each). The CDR3 is made up of 14 amino acids. Germline-derived CDR1 and CDR2 are SGHDT and YYEEEE. Trimming removed 1 base from V and 6 bases from J, with 11 bases in between. The CDR3 spells CASSLRGPSNEQFF. The CDR3 coding sequence is TGTGCCAGCAGCTTGCGGGGCCCCAGCAATGAGCAGTTCTTC.

This clonotype was found a few times. This chain connects TRBV14 to TRBJ1-4, with a weak D call TRBD1 (6 bases). Germline V gives CDR1 SGHDN, CDR2 FVKESK. This CDR3 has 13 amino acids. V dropped 0 bases and J dropped 14 bases, with 13 bases sitting between them. The CDR3 region is CASSQDLDSFLFF. The CDR3 bases are TGTGCCAGCAGCCAAGATCTGGACAGCTTTCTGTTTTTT.

This clonotype was detected a few times. The chain recombines TRBV28 with TRBJ2-5; possibly TRBD1 for D (6 bases). The J call may not be correct, given that the DNA end is closer to TRBJ2-7. Germline-derived CDR1 and CDR2 are MDHEN and SYDVKM. The CDR3 runs 14 residues. The DNA of the CDR3 is TGTGCCAGCATCATGGGAGACAGGACCGACGAGCAGTACTTC. Its translation is CASIMGDRTDEQYF.

This clonotype was observed a few times. The chain couples TRBV7-2 to TRBJ2-1; maybe TRBD2 (6 bases). V lost 5 bases and J lost 0, with 11 bases in between. CDR1 is SGHTA, CDR2 FQGNSA, per germline. This CDR3 spans 15 amino acids. The CDR3 nucleotides read TGTGCCAGCAGCCAAACGGGACTCTCCTACAATGAGCAGTTCTTC. Protein sequence: CASSQTGLSYNEQFF.

The chain links TRBV11-3 to TRBJ2-1, with TRBD2 matching 7 bases. The CDR3 covers 17 residues. The germline CDR1 and CDR2 sequences are SGHNT and YENEEA. J was trimmed by 2 bases and V by 3 bases; bases with no gene match: 10. CDR3 DNA: TGTGCCAGCAGCTTGTTTGGAGCTAGCGGACCCTACAATGAGCAGTTCTTC. This translates into CASSLFGASGPYNEQFF.

Only a few counts were recorded for this clonotype. The chain is built from TRBV15 and TRBJ2-3, with D unresolved. This CDR3 comprises 15 residues. Trimming pared 0 bases from V and 2 bases from J, leaving 9 bases between. Germline-derived CDR1 and CDR2 are LNHNV and YYDKDF (reference sequence). The CDR3 reads CATSRDRTLTDTQYF. The DNA for the CDR3 is TGTGCCACCAGCAGAGACAGGACCCTCACAGATACGCAGTATTTT. The variable domain in full, with the rest retrieved from reference TRBV15 and TRBJ2-3, is DAMVIQNPRYQVTQFGKPVTLSCSQTLNHNVMYWYQQKSSQAPKLLFHYYDKDFNNEADTPDNFQSRRPNTSFCFLDIRSPGLGDTAMYLCATSRDRTLTDTQYFGPGTRLTVL.

This clonotype was seen a few times. The chain links TRBV11-2 to TRBJ1-6, with TRBD1 matching over 10 bases. Germline CDR1 is SGHAT and CDR2 is FQNNGV. CDR3 length: 15 amino acids. V dropped 8 bases and J dropped 4; count of bases not matched to a gene: 5. CDR3 in amino acids: CASRDRGPYNSPLHF. The CDR3 region has the DNA TGTGCCAGCCGAGACAGGGGGCCATATAATTCACCCCTCCACTTT.

This clonotype was seen a handful of times. The chain employs TRBV20-1 and TRBJ1-5; D ambiguous. Trimming removed 2 bases at V and 5 bases at J, with 13 bases between. This CDR3 is 14 amino acids long. The germline V gene encodes CDR1 DFQATT and CDR2 SNEGSKA (reference sequence). The CDR3 region is CSARSGIPHQPQHF. The CDR3 nucleotides read TGCAGTGCTAGATCGGGGATACCCCATCAGCCCCAGCATTTT.

CDR3 nucleotide sequence: TGTGCCAGCAGTTCTCCAACCCCGGGACACCCAACCTACGAGCAGTACTTC. It encodes CASSSPTPGHPTYEQYF. The chain couples TRBV28 to TRBJ2-7, with D possibly being TRBD1 (6 bases). The CDR3 is 17 amino acids. The germline gives CDR1 MDHEN, CDR2 SYDVKM. Trimming removed 4 bases at V and 2 bases at J, with 21 bases between.

In its sample, this clonotype was seen a few times. The chain recombines TRBV29-1 with TRBJ2-1; TRBD2 matches at 8 bases. With 5 bases clipped from V and 8 bases from J, the junction kept 11 bases outside the gene matches. In germline, CDR1 is SQVTM, CDR2 ANQGSEA. The CDR3 runs to 14 residues. The CDR3 is CSVPPRGGPDEQFF. The CDR3 nucleotides read TGCAGCGTTCCTCCTCGGGGGGGCCCGGATGAGCAGTTCTTC.

This clonotype was recorded at least ten times. The J gene is TRBJ1-4, the V gene TRBV20-1; D not resolved. The CDR3 is 11 amino acids. The V end lost 0 bases, the J end lost 8 bases, and 4 bases lay between the germline ends. Germline V lookup: CDR1 DFQATT, CDR2 SNEGSKA (reference sequence). The CDR3 spells CSARDREKLFF. In DNA, the CDR3 is TGCAGTGCTAGAGACAGGGAAAAACTGTTTTTT.

The DNA of the CDR3 is TGTGCCACCAGTGATTTTAAGGGGGATGGCTACACCTTC. Translation: CATSDFKGDGYTF. The rearrangement uses TRBV24-1 and TRBJ1-2, with a weak D call TRBD1 (6 bases). CDR3 length: 13 amino acids. Trimming removed 1 base at V and 6 bases at J, with 8 bases between. CDR1 is KGHDR and CDR2 is SFDVKD in the germline V gene.

The chain employs TRBV4-2 and TRBJ2-1; 8 bases align to TRBD2. The ends lost 1 base at V and 4 bases at J; junction bases unmatched: 6. From germline, CDR1 is LGHNA and CDR2 YNFKEQ. The CDR3 is 16 amino acids. This CDR3 reads CASSQGRGLGYNEQFF. CDR3 coding DNA: TGTGCCAGCAGCCAAGGTCGGGGACTAGGTTACAATGAGCAGTTCTTC.

This sequence joins TRBV18 and TRBJ2-1; 8 bases match TRBD2. Germline-derived CDR1 and CDR2 are KGHSH and LQKENI. V lost 2 bases to trimming and J lost 8 bases; unmatched junction nucleotides: 11. The CDR3 extends over 16 amino acids. The CDR3 loop reads CASSPVYPGGDDEQFF. CDR3 bases: TGTGCCAGCTCACCAGTATATCCGGGAGGGGACGATGAGCAGTTCTTC.

This clonotype was seen more than once but under ten times. The V gene is TRBV28, the J gene TRBJ2-7; 10 positions match TRBD1. Germline V gene data show CDR1 as MDHEN and CDR2 as SYDVKM. V shed 4 bases, J shed 5 bases, and the junction held 5 bases outside the gene matches. The CDR3 is 14 amino acids. This CDR3 reads CASSYTGQGNEQYF. In DNA form, the CDR3 reads TGTGCCAGCAGTTATACGGGACAGGGGAACGAGCAGTACTTC.

The V call is TRBV9, the J call TRBJ2-4, with 12 bases matching TRBD2. The germline CDR1 and CDR2 sequences are SGDLS and YYNGEE. The CDR3 has 15 residues. The V segment lost 4 bases and the J segment 15 bases; nucleotides outside the gene matches: 14. The CDR3 reads CASSPGLAGTYERYF. The CDR3 DNA reads as TGTGCCAGCAGCCCAGGACTAGCGGGAACCTACGAGCGGTACTTC. Combining the CDR3 with reference TRBV9 and TRBJ2-4 gives the whole variable domain DSGVTQTPKHLITATGQRVTLRCSPRSGDLSVYWYQQSLDQGLQFLIQYYNGEERAKGNILERFSAQQFPDLHSELNLSSLELGDSALYFCASSPGLAGTYERYFGAGTRLSVL.

The chain carries TRBV3-1 and TRBJ2-7; 7 bases line up with TRBD2. J gave up 3 bases and V 1 base, and 6 bases lay outside the gene matches. CDR1 and CDR2 from the germline V gene are LGHDT and YNNKEL (reference sequence). The CDR3 runs 15 residues. The CDR3 protein is CASSQASGKHYEQYF. As DNA, the CDR3 is TGTGCCAGCAGCCAAGCCAGCGGGAAGCACTACGAGCAGTACTTC.

The gene calls are TRBV12-3 or TRBV12-4 and TRBJ2-1; 10 bases agree with TRBD1. CDR3 length equals 14 residues. After removal of 5 bases from V and 5 bases from J, the junction contained 3 bases not matched to a gene. The chain's CDR3 is CASSPGTGDNEQFF. Here the CDR3 DNA reads TGTGCCAGCAGTCCCGGGACAGGGGACAATGAGCAGTTCTTC.

This CDR3 reads CASSSGGVMNTEAFF. CDR3 nucleotides: TGTGCCAGCAGCTCCGGCGGAGTCATGAACACTGAAGCTTTCTTT. The chain couples TRBV13 to TRBJ1-1; D gene uncertain. The CDR3 extends over 15 amino acids. V lost 4 bases to trimming and J lost 0 bases, with 12 bases between them. CDR1 and CDR2 from the germline V gene are PRHDT and FYEKMQ (reference sequence).

This clonotype was seen a few times. This chain links TRBV4-2 with TRBJ2-4, with no clear D. TRBJ2-7 explains the end of the DNA better; the J call may be wrong. Germline CDR1 is LGHNA and CDR2 is YNFKEQ. This CDR3 contains 14 residues. CDR3 nucleotides: TGTGCCAGCAGCCAAGATGCTCCAACCCACGAGCAGTACTTC. Residues: CASSQDAPTHEQYF.

V usage is TRBV24-1 and J usage is TRBJ2-1; TRBD2 matches 8 bases. The V and J ends lost 4 bases and 5 bases, in that order; junction bases with no gene match: 9. The CDR3 is made up of 16 amino acids. In germline, CDR1 is KGHDR, CDR2 SFDVKD. The CDR3 sequence is CATSETLAAEDNEQFF. CDR3 DNA sequence: TGTGCCACCAGTGAGACACTAGCGGCAGAGGACAATGAGCAGTTCTTC.

This clonotype appeared many times. This sequence joins TRBV25-1 and TRBJ2-7, with 9 bases lining up with TRBD1. The germline V gene has CDR1 MGHDK and CDR2 SYGVNS. This CDR3 is 16 amino acids long. V trimming: 4 bases; J trimming: 3 bases; junction bases outside the gene matches: 10. The CDR3 coding sequence is TGTGCCAGCAGTGCGGGGTTGGGACAGGGTTTCTACGAGCAGTACTTC. Protein: CASSAGLGQGFYEQYF.

This clonotype has a handful of counts. This chain connects TRBV4-1 to TRBJ2-7; TRBD2 agrees at 7 bases. Losses at the gene ends were 0 bases for V and 4 bases for J; bases not matched to a gene: 18. Germline lookup yields CDR1 MGHRA and CDR2 YSYEKL. The CDR3 spans 19 residues. CDR3 loop: CASSQDTILSSGPLYEQYF. The CDR3 DNA sequence: TGCGCCAGCAGCCAAGATACGATTTTGTCTAGCGGCCCTCTTTACGAGCAGTACTTC.